This T cell receptor (beta chain) derives from a study of blood T cells in healthy people across ages. With a J-beta primer mix and a sample-barcoded 5' primer, a second PCR ran 7 to 11 cycles. One entry per CDR3 protein, called by TCRdb with MiXCR from the 5' RACE reads. This table has hundreds of thousands of distinct CDR3 sequences, over 40% appearing once. A single count supports this clonotype. Each donor supplied roughly 9.2 milliliters of peripheral blood. Each sample had at least 7 million PBMCs isolated. Germline-derived CDR1 and CDR2 are LNHNV and YYDKDF (reference sequence). The V end was cut by 4 bases, the J end by 1 base, with 11 bases between. There are 15 residues in the CDR3.

Input material: blood. This receptor was taken from a woman older than 75 in good health. This chain links TRBV15 with TRBJ2-1, with D hard to call. Written as DNA, the CDR3 is TGTGCCACCAGCATGGGCGGTAGATCCTACAATGAGCAGTTCTTC. Protein sequence: CATSMGGRSYNEQFF.